The subject of this entry is one T cell receptor (beta chain). The data derive from a study of patients and donors after allogeneic stem cell transplantation. The germline CDR1 and CDR2 sequences are DFQATT and SNEGSKA (reference sequence). V lost 4 bases, J lost 4 bases, and 10 bases stayed unmatched. The CDR3 is 14 amino acids. Each CDR3 protein is one row after TCRdb ran MiXCR on the RT-PCR reads. This sample carries over 65,000 distinct CDR3 sequences, 26% of them seen once, and the ten largest clones take approximately 25%. The source of this sequence is a human donor who was either an allogeneic HSCT recipient or a stem cell or donor lymphocyte infusion donor (not recorded which). It is not recorded whose cells these are; they may come from a transplant donor. The sequenced material came from blood, either unsorted or a sorted T cell fraction (not recorded which). The rearrangement joins TRBV20-1 to TRBJ2-7; the match to TRBD2 covers 7 bases. CDR3 sequence (DNA): TGCAGTGCTAATAAACTAGCGCACCGTTACGAGCAGTACTTC. This encodes CSANKLAHRYEQYF.